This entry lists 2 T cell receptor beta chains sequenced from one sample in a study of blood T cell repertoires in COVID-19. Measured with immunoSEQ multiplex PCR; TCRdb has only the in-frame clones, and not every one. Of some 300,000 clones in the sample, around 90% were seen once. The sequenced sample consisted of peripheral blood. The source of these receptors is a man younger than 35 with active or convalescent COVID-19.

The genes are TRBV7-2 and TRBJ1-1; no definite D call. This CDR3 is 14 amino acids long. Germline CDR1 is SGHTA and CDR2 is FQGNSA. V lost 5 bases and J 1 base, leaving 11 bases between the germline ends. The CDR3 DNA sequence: TGTGCCAGCAGCCCTCACAGACAGAACACTGAAGCTTTCTTT. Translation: CASSPHRQNTEAFF.

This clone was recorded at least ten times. This chain's CDR3 is CASSPSQGASVNYGYTF. CDR3 DNA: TGTGCCAGCAGCCCCTCCCAGGGGGCATCTGTAAACTATGGCTACACCTTC. The chain combines TRBV28 with TRBJ1-2; 8 bases are shared with TRBD1. CDR3 length equals 17 residues. Trimming cost V 6 bases and J 2 bases; bases outside gene matches: 14. Germline CDR1 reads MDHEN; CDR2 reads SYDVKM.